A selection of T cell receptor beta chains follows, all from one sample in a study of somatic mutations in cytotoxic T cells in rheumatoid arthritis. Sequencing was performed with immunoSEQ multiplex PCR; in TCRdb, only in-frame clones are kept and a portion is missing. This repertoire shows about 11,000 clones, about 68% found once; its top ten account for 8.5% to 10%. The specimen was CD8+ T cells sorted from blood. All receptors come from a man between 65 and 85 years old in good health. CDR3s include the opening cysteine and the closing phenylalanine or tryptophan. D genes are given only for firm matches. The size of a clone is reported for some rows only, either as once, few or many, or as a class for expanded clones.

v_call	d_call	j_call	clone_size	cdr3_nt	cdr3_aa
TRBV9	TRBD1	TRBJ2-7	NA	TGTGCCAGCAGCGTAGGGGGGACAGGGCACGAGCAGTACTTC	CASSVGGTGHEQYF
TRBV7-6	NA	TRBJ2-5	NA	TGTGCCAGCAGCTCCTACAGGGATTTACAAGAGACCCAGTACTTC	CASSSYRDLQETQYF
TRBV6-4	TRBD2	TRBJ2-3	NA	TGTGCCAGCAGCCGGAGCGGGGGGAGCACAGATACGCAGTATTTT	CASSRSGGSTDTQYF
TRBV28	NA	TRBJ1-1	once	TGTGCCAGCAGTCCCCCCGGGCTGATGAACACTGAAGCTTTCTTT	CASSPPGLMNTEAFF
TRBV13	TRBD1	TRBJ2-3	NA	TGTGCCACCCCGGATCGACAGGGTGAAGGCACAGATACGCAGTATTTT	CATPDRQGEGTDTQYF
TRBV29-1	NA	TRBJ1-2	NA	TGCAGCGTCCCGGGGACACCGGACGGTAACTATGGCTACACCTTC	CSVPGTPDGNYGYTF
TRBV19	NA	TRBJ2-2	NA	TGTGCCACATTACAGGGATACACCGGGGAGCTGTTTTTT	CATLQGYTGELFF
TRBV28	TRBD2	TRBJ2-7	NA	TGTGCCAGCAGACCCTCCGCCGCGGGAGTCTACGAGCAGTACTTC	CASRPSAAGVYEQYF
TRBV4-1	TRBD2	TRBJ2-1	NA	TGCGCCAGCAGCCCCGGGACTAGCGGGAGTTTGGGTGAGCAGTTCTTC	CASSPGTSGSLGEQFF
TRBV7-8	TRBD1	TRBJ2-3	NA	TGTGCCAGCAGCTTAGCGGGGACAGCTAGCACAGATACGCAGTATTTT	CASSLAGTASTDTQYF
TRBV11-2	NA	TRBJ2-7	NA	TGTGCCAGCAGCTTAGATCTGGCTAGTGTCGGCTACGAGCAGTACTTC	CASSLDLASVGYEQYF
TRBV6-5	NA	TRBJ2-7	NA	TGTGCCAGCAGTTCGACCGGGGCCGAGCAGTACTTC	CASSSTGAEQYF
TRBV6-1	NA	TRBJ1-1	once	TGTGCCAGCAGTGAAGGCAGGGGATACCTGAACACTGAAGCTTTCTTT	CASSEGRGYLNTEAFF
TRBV2	NA	TRBJ1-1	few	TGTGCCAGCAGTGAAGCGCTTCTGGCCGCTGAAGCTTTCTTT	CASSEALLAAEAFF
TRBV5-5	NA	TRBJ2-2	NA	TGTGCCAGCAGCCTCCAAAGGGCCCGGGAGCTGTTTTTT	CASSLQRARELFF
TRBV19	NA	TRBJ1-4	once	TGTGCCAGTAGTATAGCCGGGATGGAACTGTTTTTT	CASSIAGMELFF
TRBV27	NA	TRBJ2-7	NA	TGTGCCAGCAGTTCTAGTGCGGTTTCCTACGAGCAGTACTTC	CASSSSAVSYEQYF
TRBV29-1	NA	TRBJ2-1	NA	TGCAGCGTTGAAAGGGCCTCCTACAATGAGCAGTTCTTC	CSVERASYNEQFF
TRBV7-9	NA	TRBJ1-2	NA	TGTGCCAGCAGCTTAGCGGACAGTTGGGTCTATGGCTACACCTTC	CASSLADSWVYGYTF
TRBV2	NA	TRBJ1-2	NA	TGTGCCACCCTAATGGGAGTGGGCAGGGCGAACTATGGCTACACCTTC	CATLMGVGRANYGYTF
TRBV28	NA	TRBJ1-2	NA	TGTGCCAGCAGTCCAACCTTTGGACAGATCTATGGCTACACCTTC	CASSPTFGQIYGYTF
TRBV11-2	TRBD2	TRBJ2-7	NA	TGTGCCAGCAGCTTAGATCTGGCGGGGGGAGACTACGAGCAGTACTTC	CASSLDLAGGDYEQYF
TRBV6-5	NA	TRBJ1-2	NA	TGTGCCAGCAGTTACCGAGCGACCTACGGCTACACCTTC	CASSYRATYGYTF
TRBV18	TRBD1	TRBJ2-5	NA	TGTGCCAGCTCACCACCCACTGACAGGGTGGAGACCCAGTACTTC	CASSPPTDRVETQYF